The next 26 T cell receptor beta chains were all read from a single sample in a study of OX40 agonist ivuxolimab in advanced cancers. Method: immunoSEQ multiplex PCR; TCRdb's copy keeps in-frame clones and lacks some. The sample has about 40,000 clones, about 85% seen once. The source was CD4+ or CD8+ T cells sorted from blood, collected in a trial of the OX40 agonist ivuxolimab. All receptors come from an adult with an advanced solid tumor such as melanoma, head and neck, liver or kidney cancer.

CDR3 sequence (DNA): TGCGCCAGCAGCCAGGCCAACAGGGTTAGCTCCTACAATGAGCAGTTCTTC. Its translation: CASSQANRVSSYNEQFF. This chain joins TRBV4-3 and TRBJ2-1, with D tentatively TRBD1 (6 bases). V was trimmed by 3 bases and J by 0 bases, leaving 15 bases between them. Germline values: CDR1 LGHNA, CDR2 YSLEER. The CDR3 spans 17 residues.

This chain joins TRBV19 and TRBJ2-3; D gene unclear. The germline CDR1 and CDR2 sequences are LNHDA and SQIVND (reference sequence). The CDR3 consists of 15 residues. V lost 4 bases and J 5 bases, leaving 16 bases between the germline ends. The CDR3 region is CASSTPRFREDTQYF. CDR3 nucleotides: TGTGCCAGTAGTACCCCACGATTCCGTGAAGATACGCAGTATTTT.

The chain is built from TRBV4-3 and TRBJ2-1, with 8 bases fitting TRBD2. The CDR3 runs to 15 residues. V dropped 1 base and J dropped 10; count of bases not matched to a gene: 9. Looked up from germline, CDR1 is LGHNA and CDR2 is YSLEER. CDR3 sequence (DNA): TGCGCCAGCAGCCAAGGGAACGGGGGGGCAGCCGAGCAGTTCTTC. Amino acids: CASSQGNGGAAEQFF.

In this sample, this clone turned up once. The V call is TRBV4-2, the J call TRBJ2-1; the match to TRBD2 covers 10 bases. The CDR3 loop spans 16 amino acids. V trimming: 5 bases; J trimming: 2 bases; junction bases outside the gene matches: 6. Germline CDR1 reads LGHNA; CDR2 reads YNFKEQ. CDR3 protein: CASSSTLAGAYNEQFF. In DNA, the CDR3 is TGTGCCAGCAGCTCTACCCTAGCGGGAGCCTACAATGAGCAGTTCTTC.

The chain is built from TRBV7-3 and TRBJ1-2, with D maybe TRBD1 (5 bases). This CDR3 is built from 13 residues. The germline gives CDR1 SGHTA, CDR2 FQGTGA. V was shortened by 5 bases and J by 6 bases, with 13 bases between the two germline ends. As DNA, the CDR3 is TGTGCCAGCAGCAAGGACAATGGGGATGGCTACACCTTC. Translating gives CASSKDNGDGYTF. The variable domain in full, with the rest retrieved from reference TRBV7-3 and TRBJ1-2, is GAGVSQTPSNKVTEKGKYVELRCDPISGHTALYWYRQSLGQGPEFLIYFQGTGAADDSGLPNDRFFAVRPEGSVSTLKIQRTERGDSAVYLCASSKDNGDGYTFGSGTRLTVV.

This clone was found once. V and J are TRBV9 and TRBJ1-1; no reliable D call. Germline CDR1 reads SGDLS; CDR2 reads YYNGEE. V was clipped by 4 bases and J by 3 bases, with 7 bases between them. This CDR3 is 12 amino acids long. The CDR3 reads CASSPSDTEAFF. In DNA, the CDR3 is TGTGCCAGCAGCCCGTCAGACACTGAAGCTTTCTTT. The full variable domain, with the rest looked up from reference TRBV9 and TRBJ1-1, is DSGVTQTPKHLITATGQRVTLRCSPRSGDLSVYWYQQSLDQGLQFLIQYYNGEERAKGNILERFSAQQFPDLHSELNLSSLELGDSALYFCASSPSDTEAFFGQGTRLTVV.

In its sample, this clone was seen once. The chain uses TRBV19 and TRBJ2-1; D uncertain. V lost 3 bases, J lost 2 bases, and 20 bases lay in between. The CDR3 has 18 amino acids. Germline values: CDR1 LNHDA, CDR2 SQIVND (reference sequence). The CDR3 reads CASSIQGNSLNPYNEQFF. The CDR3 coding sequence is TGTGCCAGTAGTATTCAAGGAAACAGCCTTAATCCCTACAATGAGCAGTTCTTC.

The chain uses TRBV9 and TRBJ1-5; TRBD1 matches at 10 bases. Germline values: CDR1 SGDLS, CDR2 YYNGEE. Trimming at V came to 3 bases and at J to 7 bases, leaving 10 bases not matched to a gene. The CDR3 runs to 16 residues. The CDR3 DNA is TGTGCCAGCAGCGCCGGGACAGGGGAGTCGGGGCAGCCCCAGCATTTT. This translates into CASSAGTGESGQPQHF.

This chain joins TRBV5-4 and TRBJ2-2, with D possibly being TRBD2 (6 bases). CDR3 length: 14 residues. Per the germline V gene, CDR1 is SGHNT and CDR2 is YYREEE (reference sequence). The V gene lost 4 bases and the J gene lost 2 bases, with 9 bases spanning the gap. DNA for the CDR3: TGTGCCAGCAGCCGCGGGGATAACACCGGGGAGCTGTTTTTT. Encoded protein: CASSRGDNTGELFF.

The rearrangement joins TRBV19 to TRBJ2-3, with TRBD2 matching 10 bases. The CDR3 extends over 15 amino acids. In germline, CDR1 is LNHDA, CDR2 SQIVND (reference sequence). V shed 7 bases and J 1 base; nucleotides not matched to a gene: 5. The CDR3: CASIPSGGRTDTQYF. The CDR3 coding sequence is TGTGCCAGTATCCCTAGCGGGGGACGCACAGATACGCAGTATTTT. Drawing the rest from reference TRBV19 and TRBJ2-3, the complete variable domain is DGGITQSPKYLFRKEGQNVTLSCEQNLNHDAMYWYRQDPGQGLRLIYYSQIVNDFQKGDIAEGYSVSREKKESFPLTVTSAQKNPTAFYLCASIPSGGRTDTQYFGPGTRLTVL.

The sample holds a few counts of this clone. This chain connects TRBV11-1 to TRBJ1-2, with D possibly matching TRBD1 (5 bases). The CDR3 contains 15 residues. The germline V gene has CDR1 SGHAT and CDR2 FQDESV (reference sequence). With 5 bases removed from V and 7 bases from J, the gap between germline ends came to 20 bases. CDR3 nucleotides: TGTGCCAGCAGCCTCGACTCCCTTAGACAGCTTGGCTACACCTTC. Residues: CASSLDSLRQLGYTF.

The chain employs TRBV19 and TRBJ2-7; D uncertain. This CDR3 comprises 14 residues. The germline V and J ends were trimmed by 4 bases and 1 base, with 11 bases remaining between them. Germline V lookup: CDR1 LNHDA, CDR2 SQIVND (reference sequence). For the CDR3, the DNA is TGTGCCAGTAGTAGTAAGGGCCAATCCTACGAGCAGTACTTC. Protein product: CASSSKGQSYEQYF. The full variable domain, completed using reference TRBV19 and TRBJ2-7, is DGGITQSPKYLFRKEGQNVTLSCEQNLNHDAMYWYRQDPGQGLRLIYYSQIVNDFQKGDIAEGYSVSREKKESFPLTVTSAQKNPTAFYLCASSSKGQSYEQYFGPGTRLTVT.

This clone turned up a few times. This sequence joins TRBV10-1 and TRBJ2-7; unclear D gene. CDR1 and CDR2 from the germline V gene are WNHNN and SYGVQD (reference sequence). The CDR3 covers 10 residues. Between the trimmed V and J ends, which lost 2 bases and 5 bases, there was a span of 1 base. The CDR3 DNA is TGCGCCAGCAGTGAGGACGAGCAGTACTTC. Translating gives CASSEDEQYF.

V gene TRBV9 combines with J gene TRBJ2-3; tentatively, D is TRBD1 or TRBD2 (5 bases each). Germline-derived CDR1 and CDR2 are SGDLS and YYNGEE. The CDR3 covers 16 residues. V gave up 4 bases and J gave up 0 bases, with 15 bases separating them. The CDR3 DNA is TGTGCCAGCAGCTCAAGGGAGACAGTGAGCACAGATACGCAGTATTTT. Amino acid sequence: CASSSRETVSTDTQYF.

The genes are TRBV4-2 and TRBJ2-1; TRBD2 aligns across 16 bases. With V trimmed by 4 bases and J by 8 bases, 5 bases remained unmatched. Germline CDR1 is LGHNA and CDR2 is YNFKEQ. The CDR3 loop spans 16 amino acids. The CDR3 reads CASSLLGLAGGDEQFF. In DNA form, the CDR3 reads TGTGCCAGCAGCCTTTTGGGACTAGCGGGGGGGGATGAGCAGTTCTTC.

This clone was observed once. The rearrangement joins TRBV6-5 to TRBJ1-1; D uncertain. Germline assignment: CDR1 MNHEY and CDR2 SVGAGI. This CDR3 has 15 residues. Deletions cut 5 bases from V and 0 bases from J, with 13 bases between. CDR3 bases: TGTGCCAGCAGTCTAGGCCGGGGAATGAACACTGAAGCTTTCTTT. As protein: CASSLGRGMNTEAFF.

The chain recombines TRBV19 with TRBJ2-3; the match to TRBD2 covers 7 bases. Germline V CDR1 and CDR2: LNHDA, SQIVND (reference sequence). The CDR3 loop spans 16 amino acids. V gave up 2 bases and J gave up 2 bases; unmatched junction bases: 7. The DNA of the CDR3 is TGTGCCAGTAGTATAAAGCGGGATTTACCCACAGATACGCAGTATTTT. Translation: CASSIKRDLPTDTQYF.

The chain has TRBV15 and TRBJ1-2; no clear D. Germline V gene sequence: CDR1 LNHNV, CDR2 YYDKDF (reference sequence). The CDR3 contains 13 residues. V dropped 5 bases and J dropped 5 bases, with 12 bases sitting between them. The CDR3 here is CATSVRNSYGYTF. CDR3 nucleotides: TGTGCCACCAGCGTCAGAAACAGTTATGGCTACACCTTC. Full variable domain (outside the CDR3, taken from reference TRBV15 and TRBJ1-2): DAMVIQNPRYQVTQFGKPVTLSCSQTLNHNVMYWYQQKSSQAPKLLFHYYDKDFNNEADTPDNFQSRRPNTSFCFLDIRSPGLGDTAMYLCATSVRNSYGYTFGSGTRLTVV.

This chain connects TRBV29-1 to TRBJ1-2; a possible D gene is TRBD1 (5 bases). Germline V CDR1 and CDR2: SQVTM, ANQGSEA. This CDR3 is built from 17 residues. V was trimmed by 0 bases and J by 7 bases, leaving 24 bases between them. The CDR3 sequence is CSVEDLGQGPVYGGYTF. Here the CDR3 DNA reads TGCAGCGTTGAAGATTTGGGGCAGGGACCTGTCTATGGTGGCTACACCTTC.

The chain is built from TRBV4-3 and TRBJ2-7; D possibly matches TRBD1 or TRBD2 (7 bases each). Germline CDR1 is LGHNA and CDR2 is YSLEER. The CDR3 extends over 14 amino acids. V lost 3 bases and J lost 4, with 13 bases in between. CDR3 DNA: TGCGCCAGCAGCCAGCACAGGGGAGGGTACGAGCAGTACTTC. Protein sequence: CASSQHRGGYEQYF.

The chain employs TRBV5-6 and TRBJ2-7; D is unresolved. Germline values: CDR1 SGHDT, CDR2 YYEEEE. Between the trimmed V and J ends, which lost 0 bases and 4 bases, there was a span of 2 bases. CDR3 length equals 11 residues. The CDR3 DNA reads TGTGCCAGCAGCTTGGCATACGAGCAGTACTTC. Translated: CASSLAYEQYF.

The chain uses TRBV18 and TRBJ2-7, with no clear D. V lost 2 bases, J lost 1 base, and 6 bases lay in between. Per germline, CDR1 KGHSH and CDR2 LQKENI. This CDR3 has 13 residues. CDR3 DNA sequence: TGTGCCAGCTCACCAGCACCGTCCTACGAGCAGTACTTC. Protein product: CASSPAPSYEQYF.

The rearrangement joins TRBV27 to TRBJ2-1; TRBD2 might be the D (6 bases). Germline CDR1 reads MNHEY; CDR2 reads SMNVEV (reference sequence). The CDR3 is made up of 13 amino acids. V was clipped by 2 bases and J by 7 bases, with 9 bases between them. CDR3 loop: CASSLGRSNEQFF. The DNA for the CDR3 is TGTGCCAGCAGTTTAGGGAGGTCAAATGAGCAGTTCTTC.

The rearrangement links TRBV7-9 to TRBJ2-4; 8 nucleotides match TRBD1. Unmatched junction bases numbered 7, after V lost 4 bases and J lost 2 bases. This CDR3 is 16 amino acids long. Germline loops: CDR1 SEHNR, CDR2 FQNEAQ (reference sequence). This CDR3 is CASSSGQGATKNIQYF. CDR3 in DNA: TGTGCCAGCAGCTCAGGACAGGGTGCGACCAAAAACATTCAGTACTTC.

This rearrangement joins TRBV15 to TRBJ1-1; no definite D call. V was clipped by 0 bases and J by 1 base, with 15 bases between them. The CDR3 runs to 17 residues. Germline-derived CDR1 and CDR2 are LNHNV and YYDKDF (reference sequence). Here the CDR3 DNA reads TGTGCCACCAGCAGAGAGGGCTACGGGCCCCGGAACACTGAAGCTTTCTTT. Protein product: CATSREGYGPRNTEAFF.

In this sample, this clone turned up a few times. The chain carries TRBV5-6 and TRBJ2-1, with D possibly TRBD1 on 5 matching bases. Germline-derived CDR1 and CDR2 are SGHDT and YYEEEE. The germline V and J ends were trimmed by 1 base and 6 bases, with 5 bases remaining between them. The CDR3 runs to 12 residues. DNA of the CDR3: TGTGCCAGCAGCTTGCAGGGCAATGAGCAGTTCTTC. Amino acids: CASSLQGNEQFF.